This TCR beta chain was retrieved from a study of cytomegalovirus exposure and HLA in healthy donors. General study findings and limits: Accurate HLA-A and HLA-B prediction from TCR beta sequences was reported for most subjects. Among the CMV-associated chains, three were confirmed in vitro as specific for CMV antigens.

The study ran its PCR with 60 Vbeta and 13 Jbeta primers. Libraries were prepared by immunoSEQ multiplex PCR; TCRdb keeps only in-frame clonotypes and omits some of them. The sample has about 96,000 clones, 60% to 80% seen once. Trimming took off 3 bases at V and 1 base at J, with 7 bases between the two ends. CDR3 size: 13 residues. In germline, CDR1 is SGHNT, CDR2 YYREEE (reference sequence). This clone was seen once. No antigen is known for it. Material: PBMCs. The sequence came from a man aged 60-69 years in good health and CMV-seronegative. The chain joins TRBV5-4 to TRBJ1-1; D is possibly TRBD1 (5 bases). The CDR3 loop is CASSYDRNTEAFF. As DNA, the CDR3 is TGTGCCAGCAGCTATGACAGGAACACTGAAGCTTTCTTT. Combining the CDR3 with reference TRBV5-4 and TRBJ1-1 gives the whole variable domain ETGVTQSPTHLIKTRGQQVTLRCSSQSGHNTVSWYQQALGQGPQFIFQYYREEENGRGNFPPRFSGLQFPNYSSELNVNALELDDSALYLCASSYDRNTEAFFGQGTRLTVV.